Below are 11 T cell receptor beta chains sequenced from a single sample in a study of T-cell reconstitution after alpha-beta-depleted transplantation in children. Unique molecular identifiers were used to barcode this TCRbeta library. TCRdb reprocessed the PCR reads via MiXCR and lists one record per CDR3 protein. Among some 490,000 distinct CDR3 sequences listed, around 12% were seen once. The sequenced sample was PBMCs from the stem cell graft donor, obtained from the stem cell graft. All receptors derive from a human donor who donated a stem cell graft to a child with combined immunodeficiency.

This clonotype has more than one count but fewer than ten. The V and J genes are TRBV12-3 or TRBV12-4 and TRBJ2-1, with D tentatively TRBD1 or TRBD2 (5 bases each). The V and J ends lost 4 bases and 10 bases respectively, with 11 bases between them. The CDR3 has 12 amino acids. CDR3 DNA sequence: TGTGCCAGCAGTTCCCAGGGAGCAGAGCAGTTCTTC. Protein: CASSSQGAEQFF.

V and J are TRBV3-1 and TRBJ2-1, with 10 bases matching TRBD2. V shed 3 bases, J shed 10 bases, and the junction held 9 bases outside the gene matches. Germline V gives CDR1 LGHDT, CDR2 YNNKEL (reference sequence). The CDR3 runs to 15 residues. CDR3 loop: CASSHAGTSEGEQFF. CDR3 nucleotides: TGTGCCAGCAGCCATGCCGGGACTAGCGAAGGCGAGCAGTTCTTC.

This chain links TRBV27 with TRBJ2-1, with D hard to call. The ends were cut back, 2 bases at V and 4 bases at J, with 12 bases in the middle. The CDR3 extends over 15 amino acids. In germline, CDR1 is MNHEY, CDR2 SMNVEV (reference sequence). This CDR3 is CASSLNGLVYNEQFF. DNA for the CDR3: TGTGCCAGCAGTTTAAACGGCCTAGTTTACAATGAGCAGTTCTTC.

This clonotype was seen more than once but under ten times. The chain carries TRBV7-2 and TRBJ2-5; tentatively, D is TRBD2 (5 bases). This CDR3 has 15 residues. Germline V CDR1 and CDR2: SGHTA, FQGNSA. Trimming removed 5 bases at V and 5 bases at J, with 18 bases between. CDR3 amino acids: CASSPSGILGETQYF. The CDR3 DNA follows: TGTGCCAGCAGCCCGTCGGGGATTTTGGGGGAGACCCAGTACTTC.

In its sample, this clonotype was seen a few times. The chain couples TRBV4-3 to TRBJ1-6; D might be TRBD1 (6 bases). V was pared by 1 base and J by 7 bases, with 11 bases between. The CDR3 has 15 amino acids. The germline CDR1 and CDR2 sequences are LGHNA and YSLEER. CDR3 in amino acids: CASSQGTVGNSPLHF. The CDR3, as DNA: TGCGCCAGCAGCCAAGGGACAGTAGGGAATTCACCCCTCCACTTT.

The chain carries TRBV30 and TRBJ1-6; D unclear. The germline gives CDR1 GTSNPN, CDR2 SVGIG (reference sequence). The CDR3 sequence is 13 residues long. V was cut by 0 bases and J by 8 bases, with 8 bases left in between. For the CDR3, the DNA is TGTGCCTGGAGTGTTCTCCGGGATTCACCCCTCCACTTT. Translated, it gives CAWSVLRDSPLHF.

This clonotype came up many times. The V gene is TRBV5-4, the J gene TRBJ2-6; D gene uncertain. Germline values: CDR1 SGHNT, CDR2 YYREEE (reference sequence). Trimming took off 0 bases at V and 2 bases at J, with 12 bases between the two ends. The CDR3 loop spans 17 amino acids. CDR3 amino acids: CASSLALGGTGANVLTF. CDR3 nucleotide sequence: TGTGCCAGCAGCTTGGCCCTGGGCGGCACTGGGGCCAACGTCCTGACTTTC.

The rearrangement links TRBV12-3 or TRBV12-4 to TRBJ2-1; D ambiguous. With 5 bases removed from V and 1 base from J, the gap between germline ends came to 9 bases. The CDR3 consists of 14 residues. The DNA for the CDR3 is TGTGCCAGCAGTGGACGAGGATCCTACAATGAGCAGTTCTTC. Translation: CASSGRGSYNEQFF.

This chain joins TRBV5-1 and TRBJ1-1; 9 bases are a match to TRBD1. The junction had 7 bases not matched to a gene; V was cut back by 0 bases and J by 1 base. There are 17 residues in the CDR3. Looked up from germline, CDR1 is SGHRS and CDR2 is YFSETQ. This chain's CDR3 is CASSLGPTGGGNTEAFF. The CDR3 coding sequence is TGCGCCAGCAGCTTGGGACCTACAGGGGGCGGGAACACTGAAGCTTTCTTT.

This clonotype was observed a few times. The chain joins TRBV7-2 to TRBJ2-1, with TRBD1 identical over 9 bases. The CDR3 has 15 residues. The junction had 6 bases not matched to a gene; V was cut back by 5 bases and J by 4 bases. Germline CDR1 is SGHTA and CDR2 is FQGNSA. The CDR3 DNA is TGTGCCAGCAGCCGCACAGGGGGCGGTTACAATGAGCAGTTCTTC. It encodes CASSRTGGGYNEQFF.

This clonotype turned up a few times. The CDR3 loop is CASSFPEWTSRYYEQYF. The CDR3 nucleotides read TGTGCCAGCAGTTTCCCCGAATGGACTAGCCGGTACTACGAGCAGTACTTC. The V gene is TRBV7-2, the J gene TRBJ2-7; 8 bases fit TRBD2. CDR3 size: 17 residues. Germline V gene data show CDR1 as SGHTA and CDR2 as FQGNSA. J was trimmed by 3 bases and V by 6 bases; bases with no gene match: 16.